One T cell receptor beta chain is described in this entry. Germline V gene data show CDR1 as SQVTM and CDR2 as ANQGSEA. After removal of 3 bases from V and 7 bases from J, the junction contained 4 bases not matched to a gene. This CDR3 is built from 13 residues. The data derive from a study of blood T cell repertoires in COVID-19. Study in general: Specimens from acute and convalescent COVID-19 originated in the United States, Italy and Spain. Nucleic acid was either cDNA or gDNA, and it came from T cells, B-cell-depleted T cells, or PBMCs.

Authors' processing steps: It was from reference gene primer amplification that nucleated cell counts were estimated. Generated by immunoSEQ multiplex PCR, the TCRdb table keeps only in-frame clones and is missing some. That table gives V, J and clone size, and the DNA gave D and trimming. The sample holds fewer than 250,000 clones, 80% to 85% seen once. Enrolled during active infection, Seattle patients were then followed longitudinally. The material sequenced was peripheral blood. This TCR derives from a woman over 75 with COVID-19, enrolled during active disease. V usage is TRBV29-1 and J usage is TRBJ2-7; 12 bases map to TRBD1. In DNA form, the CDR3 reads TGCAGCGTTGATGGGGACAGGGGGCGAGAGCAGTACTTC. As protein: CSVDGDRGREQYF.